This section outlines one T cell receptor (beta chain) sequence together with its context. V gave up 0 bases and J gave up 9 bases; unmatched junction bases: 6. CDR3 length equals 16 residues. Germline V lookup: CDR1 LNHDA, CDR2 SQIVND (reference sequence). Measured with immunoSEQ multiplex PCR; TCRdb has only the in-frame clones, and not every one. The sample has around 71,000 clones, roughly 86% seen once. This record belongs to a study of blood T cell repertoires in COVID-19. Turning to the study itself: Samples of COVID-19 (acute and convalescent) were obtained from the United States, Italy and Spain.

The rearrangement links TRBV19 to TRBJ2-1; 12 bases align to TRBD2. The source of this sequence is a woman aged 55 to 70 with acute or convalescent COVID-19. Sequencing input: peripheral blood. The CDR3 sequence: CASSIEASGGATEQFF. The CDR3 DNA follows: TGTGCCAGTAGTATAGAAGCTAGCGGGGGGGCCACTGAGCAGTTCTTC.